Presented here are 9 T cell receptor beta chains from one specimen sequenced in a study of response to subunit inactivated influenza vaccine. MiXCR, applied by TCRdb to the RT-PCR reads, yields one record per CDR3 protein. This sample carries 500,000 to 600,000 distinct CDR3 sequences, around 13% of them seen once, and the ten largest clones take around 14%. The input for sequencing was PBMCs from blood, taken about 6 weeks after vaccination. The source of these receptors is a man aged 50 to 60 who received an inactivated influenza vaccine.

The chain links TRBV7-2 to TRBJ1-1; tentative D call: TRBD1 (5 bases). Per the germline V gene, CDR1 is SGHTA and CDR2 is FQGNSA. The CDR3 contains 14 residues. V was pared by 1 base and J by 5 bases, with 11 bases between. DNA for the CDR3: TGTGCCAGCAGCTTAGTCAGGGAAGGTACTGAAGCTTTCTTT. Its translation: CASSLVREGTEAFF.

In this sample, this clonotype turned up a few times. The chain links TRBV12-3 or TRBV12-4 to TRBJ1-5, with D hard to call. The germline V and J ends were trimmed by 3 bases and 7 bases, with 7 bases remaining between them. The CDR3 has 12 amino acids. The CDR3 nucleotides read TGTGCCAGCAGTTTCTATATCCAGCCCCAGCATTTT. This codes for CASSFYIQPQHF.

CDR3 in amino acids: CASSLQGWGEQFF. DNA of the CDR3: TGTGCCAGCAGCTTACAAGGATGGGGTGAGCAGTTCTTC. The chain employs TRBV7-8 and TRBJ2-1; no firm D call. Trimming cost V 2 bases and J 9 bases, with 11 bases left between them. Germline CDR1 is SGHVS and CDR2 is FQNEAQ. The CDR3 covers 13 residues.

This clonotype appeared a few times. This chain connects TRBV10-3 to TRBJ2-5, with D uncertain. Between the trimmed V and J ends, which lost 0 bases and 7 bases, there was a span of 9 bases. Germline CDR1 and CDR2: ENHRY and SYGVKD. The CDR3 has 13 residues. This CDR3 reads CAISESKATTQYF. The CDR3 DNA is TGTGCCATCAGTGAGTCGAAGGCGACGACCCAGTACTTC.

CDR3 nucleotide sequence: TGTGCCAGCAGCCTCCGGACAGGTTCCACCGGGGAGCTGTTTTTT. Translation: CASSLRTGSTGELFF. The chain couples TRBV11-3 to TRBJ2-2, with 7 bases matching TRBD1. CDR1 is SGHNT, CDR2 YENEEA, per germline. V dropped 5 bases and J dropped 4; count of bases not matched to a gene: 7. This CDR3 spans 15 amino acids.

The CDR3 DNA sequence: TGTGCCAGCACGGAGGCGTGGGAGCAGTACTTC. Protein product: CASTEAWEQYF. This rearrangement joins TRBV2 to TRBJ2-7; D is perhaps TRBD2 (5 bases). The CDR3 consists of 11 residues. Between the trimmed V and J ends, which lost 7 bases and 7 bases, there was a span of 11 bases. Germline values: CDR1 SNHLY, CDR2 FYNNEI.

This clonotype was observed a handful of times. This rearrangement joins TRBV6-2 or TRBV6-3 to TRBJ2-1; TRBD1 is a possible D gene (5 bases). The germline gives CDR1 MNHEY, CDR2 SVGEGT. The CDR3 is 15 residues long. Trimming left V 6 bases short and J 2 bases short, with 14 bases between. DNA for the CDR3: TGTGCCAGCAGCAACCAGGGTACGGCCTACAATGAGCAGTTCTTC. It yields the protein CASSNQGTAYNEQFF.

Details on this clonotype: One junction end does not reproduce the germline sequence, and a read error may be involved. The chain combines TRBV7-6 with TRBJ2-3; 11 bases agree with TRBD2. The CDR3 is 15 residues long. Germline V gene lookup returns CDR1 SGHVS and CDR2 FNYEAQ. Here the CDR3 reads CASSFLAGGTDPQYF. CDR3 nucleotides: TGTGCCAGCAGCTTCCTAGCGGGGGGTACAGATCCGCAGTATTTT.

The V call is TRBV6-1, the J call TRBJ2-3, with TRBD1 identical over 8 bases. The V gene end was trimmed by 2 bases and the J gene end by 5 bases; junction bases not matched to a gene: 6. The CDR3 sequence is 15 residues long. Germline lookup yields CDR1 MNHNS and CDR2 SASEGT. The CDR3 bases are TGTGCCAGCAGTGAACCCAGGGGGCCGGGAGATACGCAGTATTTT. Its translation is CASSEPRGPGDTQYF.